A single sample gave rise to the 27 T cell receptor beta chains below, sequenced in a study of T cell repertoires in cytomegalovirus infection. MiXCR, applied by TCRdb to the reads, yields one record per CDR3 protein. The table lists hundreds of thousands of distinct CDR3 sequences, around 35% of them singletons, with 15% to 20% in the top ten. No antigen has been assigned to these receptors. Sequencing was performed on cultured PBMCs, taken from culture after CMV antigen stimulation. The source is a human donor in good health (CMV status not recorded). Some clones in this sample may be carry-over from other donors' samples.

This clonotype has a handful of counts. The J gene is TRBJ2-5, the V gene TRBV4-3; 8 bases fit TRBD1. Losses at the gene ends were 0 bases for V and 5 bases for J; bases not matched to a gene: 5. Germline V CDR1 and CDR2: LGHNA, YSLEER. The CDR3 is 15 residues long. The CDR3 DNA is TGCGCCAGCAGCCAAGAACAGGGGGTTATTGAGACCCAGTACTTC. Translating it yields CASSQEQGVIETQYF.

The sample holds one count of this clonotype. The CDR3 loop is CASNPEGLDYGYTF. The CDR3 coding sequence is TGTGCCAGCAACCCGGAGGGGTTGGACTATGGCTACACCTTC. This chain joins TRBV7-9 and TRBJ1-2, with a possible D match to TRBD1 (5 bases). The length of the CDR3 is 14 residues. The germline V gene encodes CDR1 SEHNR and CDR2 FQNEAQ (reference sequence). The V end lost 7 bases, the J end lost 3 bases, and 15 bases lay between the germline ends.

Details on this clonotype: A much larger clone differs from this one at a single base, so this may be a read error. V is TRBV7-2 and J is TRBJ2-2; no clear D. Germline-derived CDR1 and CDR2 are SGHTA and FQGNSA. The CDR3 is made up of 12 amino acids. Trimming left V 4 bases short and J 5 bases short, with 5 bases between. The CDR3: CASSWRTGELFF. The CDR3 DNA is TGTGCCAGCAGCTGGCGGACCGGGGAGCTGTTTTTT.

This clonotype was detected only a few times. The DNA of the CDR3 is TGTGCCAGCAGCTTATGGGACTACAATGAGCAGTTCTTC. It encodes CASSLWDYNEQFF. This sequence joins TRBV11-2 and TRBJ2-1; D is undetermined. CDR1 and CDR2 (germline): SGHAT, FQNNGV. This CDR3 is 13 amino acids long. Trimming pared 2 bases from V and 3 bases from J, leaving 5 bases between.

V usage is TRBV3-1 and J usage is TRBJ1-5, with D possibly being TRBD1 (6 bases). Trimming shortened V by 4 bases and J by 6 bases, and 16 bases separated the two germline ends. CDR1 is LGHDT and CDR2 is YNNKEL in the germline V gene (reference sequence). There are 15 residues in the CDR3. For the CDR3, the DNA is TGTGCCAGCAGCCGTCGGGGGGGCCGTGGTCAGCCCCAGCATTTT. This encodes CASSRRGGRGQPQHF.

This clonotype occurred a few times. The chain carries TRBV19 and TRBJ2-7; D could derive from TRBD1 or TRBD2 (5 bases each). Trimming pared 2 bases from V and 3 bases from J, leaving 17 bases between. The CDR3 consists of 16 residues. Germline V CDR1 and CDR2: LNHDA, SQIVND (reference sequence). The CDR3 spells CASSINAGSYLYEQYF. DNA of the CDR3: TGTGCCAGTAGTATAAACGCAGGGAGTTACCTCTACGAGCAGTACTTC.

This chain connects TRBV28 to TRBJ2-3; D is ambiguous. CDR3 size: 13 residues. Trimming stripped 4 bases from V and 4 bases from J, with 9 bases between. The V gene's germline CDR1 is MDHEN and CDR2 SYDVKM. The CDR3 loop reads CASSYMGSDTQYF. The CDR3 bases are TGTGCCAGCAGTTATATGGGTTCAGATACGCAGTATTTT.

This clonotype was detected a few times. V and J are TRBV4-2 and TRBJ1-2, with D possibly matching TRBD1 (6 bases). Germline lookup yields CDR1 LGHNA and CDR2 YNFKEQ. V gave up 1 base and J gave up 7 bases, with 13 bases separating them. The length of the CDR3 is 14 residues. CDR3: CASSQASGVGGYTF. CDR3 DNA: TGTGCCAGCAGCCAAGCCTCAGGGGTGGGTGGCTACACCTTC.

The chain carries TRBV20-1 and TRBJ2-3; no definite D call. The germline V gene encodes CDR1 DFQATT and CDR2 SNEGSKA (reference sequence). Deletions cut 2 bases from V and 0 bases from J, with 6 bases between. The CDR3 has 13 residues. The chain's CDR3 is CSARLMSTDTQYF. The CDR3 bases are TGCAGTGCTAGACTGATGAGCACAGATACGCAGTATTTT.

This clonotype was seen a handful of times. The V gene is TRBV7-2, the J gene TRBJ1-5, with a tentative D call TRBD1 (5 bases). The CDR3 totals 16 residues. Germline V gene data show CDR1 as SGHTA and CDR2 as FQGNSA. Trimming removed 1 base from V and 7 bases from J, with 17 bases in between. As DNA, the CDR3 is TGTGCCAGCAGCTTAGTTGGGGGAAGATTTGGACAGCCCCAGCATTTT. Its translation is CASSLVGGRFGQPQHF.

The genes are TRBV6-1 and TRBJ1-6; D is uncertain. Trimming left V 7 bases short and J 9 bases short, with 19 bases between. CDR1 is MNHNS and CDR2 is SASEGT in the germline V gene. This CDR3 is 15 amino acids long. The CDR3, as DNA: TGTGCCAGCACTCCGGGAGCGGCTGACGGTTCACCCCTCCACTTT. It translates to CASTPGAADGSPLHF.

The chain has TRBV7-6 and TRBJ2-7, with TRBD1 identical over 9 bases. Germline V lookup: CDR1 SGHVS, CDR2 FNYEAQ. CDR3 length equals 16 residues. The V and J ends lost 0 bases and 5 bases, in that order; junction bases with no gene match: 8. The CDR3 bases are TGTGCCAGCAGCTTAGCCGCCGGACAGGGGTTTGACGAGCAGTACTTC. It yields the protein CASSLAAGQGFDEQYF.

V is TRBV20-1 and J is TRBJ2-3, with TRBD2 identical over 7 bases. The V gene end was trimmed by 6 bases and the J gene end by 3 bases; junction bases not matched to a gene: 3. The CDR3 covers 12 residues. Germline V gives CDR1 DFQATT, CDR2 SNEGSKA (reference sequence). For the CDR3, the DNA is TGCAGTGCCAACGGGGGGACAGATACGCAGTATTTT. Its protein is CSANGGTDTQYF.

This clonotype was recorded at least ten times. The chain couples TRBV7-2 to TRBJ2-5; D is perhaps TRBD2 (5 bases). Deletions cut 5 bases from V and 0 bases from J, with 10 bases between. The CDR3 is 14 amino acids. Germline V CDR1 and CDR2: SGHTA, FQGNSA. CDR3 in amino acids: CASSRGNYQETQYF. CDR3 coding DNA: TGTGCCAGCAGCCGAGGGAACTACCAAGAGACCCAGTACTTC.

The chain employs TRBV11-2 and TRBJ2-7; the match to TRBD2 covers 8 bases. CDR3 length equals 15 residues. Germline V gene sequence: CDR1 SGHAT, CDR2 FQNNGV. J lost 2 bases, V lost 2 bases, and 5 bases had no gene match. In DNA form, the CDR3 reads TGTGCCAGCAGCTTACTAGCGGGCGATACCTACGAGCAGTACTTC. Translated: CASSLLAGDTYEQYF.

The chain combines TRBV10-2 with TRBJ2-6; D is undetermined. Germline-derived CDR1 and CDR2 are WSHSY and SAAADI. This CDR3 spans 13 amino acids. V was shortened by 2 bases and J by 5 bases, with 4 bases between the two germline ends. DNA of the CDR3: TGCGCCAGCAGTGAGGTTAGGGCCAACGTCCTGACTTTC. Protein: CASSEVRANVLTF.

The table lists this clonotype with many counts. Here the CDR3 reads CASSSTGEKDQPQHF. The CDR3 bases are TGTGCCAGCAGCTCGACAGGGGAGAAGGATCAGCCCCAGCATTTT. The V call is TRBV7-8, the J call TRBJ1-5; the match to TRBD1 covers 8 bases. The V gene end was trimmed by 4 bases and the J gene end by 5 bases; junction bases not matched to a gene: 7. Germline CDR1 and CDR2: SGHVS and FQNEAQ. The CDR3 runs to 15 residues.

V is TRBV2 and J is TRBJ2-1, with TRBD2 identical over 11 bases. After removal of 10 bases from V and 7 bases from J, the junction contained 12 bases not matched to a gene. Per germline, CDR1 SNHLY and CDR2 FYNNEI. There are 15 residues in the CDR3. CDR3 coding DNA: TGTGCCATACTAACCGGGACTAGCGGCGATAATGAGCAGTTCTTC. Translation gives CAILTGTSGDNEQFF. The variable domain in full, completed from reference TRBV2 and TRBJ2-1, reads EPEVTQTPSHQVTQMGQEVILRCVPISNHLYFYWYRQILGQKVEFLVSFYNNEISEKSEIFDDQFSVERPDGSNFTLKIRSTKLEDSAMYFCAILTGTSGDNEQFFGPGTRLTVL.

This clonotype was seen a few times. CDR3 nucleotide sequence: TGTGCCATCCGAGGGTCGTTGATAGTAGGGTCGGGGAAGAACACTGAAGCTTTCTTT. It codes for CAIRGSLIVGSGKNTEAFF. The V gene is TRBV10-3, the J gene TRBJ1-1; no definite D call. This CDR3 is built from 19 residues. Trimming left V 8 bases short and J 1 base short, with 29 bases between. Germline CDR1 and CDR2: ENHRY and SYGVKD.

The V call is TRBV6-1, the J call TRBJ1-1, with D hard to call. The CDR3 contains 13 residues. From germline, CDR1 is MNHNS and CDR2 SASEGT. V was clipped by 1 base and J by 5 bases, with 8 bases between them. The CDR3 coding sequence is TGTGCCAGCAGTGAAGTCGGGTATACTGAAGCTTTCTTT. As protein: CASSEVGYTEAFF.

The V gene is TRBV7-4, the J gene TRBJ2-4; TRBD2 agrees at 8 bases. Trimming at V came to 5 bases and at J to 8 bases, leaving 14 bases not matched to a gene. This CDR3 spans 16 amino acids. Germline V gene lookup returns CDR1 SGHVT and CDR2 SQSDAQ. The CDR3 DNA reads TGTGCCAGCAGCGGCCGACAGAGCGGGGGTTGGGACATTCAGTACTTC. Translating it yields CASSGRQSGGWDIQYF.

This clonotype was counted once. The genes are TRBV7-9 and TRBJ2-7; possible D gene TRBD1, 6 bases. The CDR3 has 15 residues. The germline V and J ends were trimmed by 1 base and 1 base, with 11 bases remaining between them. CDR1 SEHNR and CDR2 FQNEAQ come from the germline V gene (reference sequence). CDR3 in amino acids: CASSLGTAGSYEQYF. DNA for the CDR3: TGTGCCAGCAGCTTAGGGACAGCTGGATCCTACGAGCAGTACTTC.

This clonotype was observed at least ten times. The J gene is TRBJ2-3, the V gene TRBV7-8; TRBD1 might be the D (7 bases). With 4 bases removed from V and 4 bases from J, the gap between germline ends came to 21 bases. The CDR3 contains 17 residues. Germline CDR1 is SGHVS and CDR2 is FQNEAQ. CDR3 residues: CASSSPGGGARSDTQYF. CDR3 bases: TGTGCCAGCAGCTCTCCCGGAGGGGGCGCAAGGTCAGATACGCAGTATTTT.

The chain uses TRBV20-1 and TRBJ2-6, with 10 nucleotides matching TRBD1. V shed 2 bases and J 9 bases; nucleotides not matched to a gene: 13. The CDR3 length is 17 residues. From germline, CDR1 is DFQATT and CDR2 SNEGSKA (reference sequence). CDR3 amino acids: CSARSATGTGAFNVLTF. For the CDR3, the DNA is TGCAGTGCTAGATCTGCGACCGGGACAGGGGCCTTCAACGTCCTGACTTTC.

The chain combines TRBV10-3 with TRBJ1-4, with TRBD1 as a possible D gene (6 bases). CDR1 ENHRY and CDR2 SYGVKD come from the germline V gene. The CDR3 length is 15 residues. V lost 0 bases and J 8 bases, leaving 13 bases between the germline ends. In nucleotides, the CDR3 is TGTGCCATCAGTGAGTCGATGGGGGCAAGGGAAAAACTGTTTTTT. Amino acids: CAISESMGAREKLFF.

This clonotype came up a few times. V is TRBV7-8 and J is TRBJ1-1, with D hard to call. This CDR3 region has 14 residues. The V gene lost 1 base and the J gene lost 3 bases, with 9 bases spanning the gap. Germline CDR1 reads SGHVS; CDR2 reads FQNEAQ. This CDR3 is CASSLEGSYTEAFF. The CDR3 bases are TGTGCCAGCAGCTTAGAGGGCTCCTACACTGAAGCTTTCTTT.

This clonotype was seen a few times. The J gene is TRBJ2-5, the V gene TRBV28; 9 nucleotides align to TRBD1. Germline CDR1 and CDR2: MDHEN and SYDVKM. The CDR3 is 13 amino acids. V trimming: 6 bases; J trimming: 10 bases; junction bases outside the gene matches: 9. This chain's CDR3 is CASSLSDRGIQYF. The CDR3 DNA is TGTGCCAGCAGCCTCTCGGACAGGGGAATCCAGTACTTC.